One sample yielded the 18 T cell receptor beta chains listed below, sequenced in a study of T cell responses to AZD1222 COVID-19 vaccine. The protocol was immunoSEQ multiplex PCR, while the TCRdb copy is restricted to in-frame clones and leaves out a portion. The sample lists some 150,000 clones; 92% were seen once. Specimen: peripheral blood, collected on day 0 of AZD1222 vaccination. Receptors originate from an adult in good health.

This chain's CDR3 is CASSLSRGDREQFF. CDR3 nucleotide sequence: TGTGCCAGCAGCTTATCCAGGGGGGACAGGGAGCAGTTCTTC. The rearrangement uses TRBV7-2 and TRBJ2-1; 8 bases agree with TRBD1. With V trimmed by 2 bases and J by 10 bases, 7 bases remained unmatched. The CDR3 length is 14 residues. Germline lookup yields CDR1 SGHTA and CDR2 FQGNSA. Combining the CDR3 with reference TRBV7-2 and TRBJ2-1 gives the whole variable domain GAGVSQSPSNKVTEKGKDVELRCDPISGHTALYWYRQSLGQGLEFLIYFQGNSAPDKSGLPSDRFSAERTGGSVSTLTIQRTQQEDSAVYLCASSLSRGDREQFFGPGTRLTVL.

The V call is TRBV3-1 (or the pseudogene TRBV3-2), the J call TRBJ2-7; a weak D match, TRBD2 (5 bases). Trimming stripped 4 bases from V and 2 bases from J, with 6 bases between. Germline CDR1 and CDR2: LGHDT and YNNKEL (reference sequence). The CDR3 contains 12 residues. The CDR3 DNA reads TGTGCCAGCAGCCTGGGAGCCTACGAGCAGTACTTC. Amino acid sequence: CASSLGAYEQYF.

The chain combines TRBV5-6 with TRBJ2-6; TRBD1 matches 9 bases. The J segment lost 2 bases and the V segment lost 4 bases, leaving 10 bases of the junction unmatched. The CDR3 runs to 18 residues. CDR1 is SGHDT and CDR2 is YYEEEE in the germline V gene. The CDR3 DNA sequence: TGTGCCAGCAGCCCATTGGGACAGGGTCTGACTGGGGCCAACGTCCTGACTTTC. It encodes CASSPLGQGLTGANVLTF.

The chain carries TRBV18 and TRBJ2-3, with a possible D match to TRBD1 (5 bases). Germline-derived CDR1 and CDR2 are KGHSH and LQKENI. V lost 3 bases and J lost 0, with 13 bases in between. This CDR3 contains 16 residues. CDR3 protein: CASSPFAPGSTDTQYF. The CDR3 DNA follows: TGTGCCAGCTCACCCTTCGCGCCAGGGAGCACAGATACGCAGTATTTT.

The chain couples TRBV2 to TRBJ1-4; a weak D match, TRBD1 (6 bases). The length of the CDR3 is 13 residues. The germline V and J ends were trimmed by 3 bases and 8 bases, with 10 bases remaining between them. Germline-derived CDR1 and CDR2 are SNHLY and FYNNEI. The DNA of the CDR3 is TGTGCCAGCAGTGACACAGGGAGGGAAAAACTGTTTTTT. This encodes CASSDTGREKLFF. Drawing the rest from reference TRBV2 and TRBJ1-4, the complete variable domain is EPEVTQTPSHQVTQMGQEVILRCVPISNHLYFYWYRQILGQKVEFLVSFYNNEISEKSEIFDDQFSVERPDGSNFTLKIRSTKLEDSAMYFCASSDTGREKLFFGSGTQLSVL.

The V gene is TRBV3-1 (or the pseudogene TRBV3-2), the J gene TRBJ2-3; D not certain. Trimming stripped 4 bases from V and 0 bases from J, with 2 bases between. Per germline, CDR1 LGHDT and CDR2 YNNKEL (reference sequence). The CDR3 has 12 amino acids. The CDR3 DNA reads TGTGCCAGCAGCCCTAGCACAGATACGCAGTATTTT. It yields the protein CASSPSTDTQYF.

The gene calls are TRBV4-3 and TRBJ2-5, with D perhaps matching TRBD2 (5 bases). CDR3 length equals 13 residues. The germline gives CDR1 LGHNA, CDR2 YSLEER. Trimming removed 4 bases at V and 3 bases at J, with 9 bases between. The CDR3 here is CASSLDLEETQYF. The CDR3 nucleotides read TGCGCCAGCAGCCTGGACTTGGAAGAGACCCAGTACTTC.

This sequence joins TRBV7-9 and TRBJ2-3, with D perhaps TRBD1 (6 bases). From germline, CDR1 is SEHNR and CDR2 FQNEAQ (reference sequence). The CDR3 contains 13 residues. CDR3 loop: CGTTGEITDTQYF. In nucleotides, the CDR3 is TGTGGGACGACAGGAGAAATCACAGATACGCAGTATTTT. The whole variable domain, filled in from reference TRBV7-9 and TRBJ2-3, reads DTGVSQNPRHKITKRGQNVTFRCDPISEHNRLYWYRQTLGQGPEFLTYFQNEAQLEKSRLLSDRFSAERPKGSFSTLEIQRTEQGDSAMYLCGTTGEITDTQYFGPGTRLTVL.

The chain couples TRBV27 to TRBJ1-2; tentatively, D is TRBD1 (6 bases). V dropped 3 bases and J dropped 5 bases, with 19 bases sitting between them. Germline CDR1 and CDR2: MNHEY and SMNVEV (reference sequence). This CDR3 contains 16 residues. The DNA for the CDR3 is TGTGCCAGCAGTTTGGGGGGCCCAATGGGAAGGTATGGCTACACCTTC. Protein sequence: CASSLGGPMGRYGYTF.

This chain joins TRBV19 and TRBJ1-2, with 8 bases that match TRBD1. The CDR3 consists of 14 residues. Trimming removed 3 bases from V and 5 bases from J; junction bases left unmatched: 5. The V gene's germline CDR1 is LNHDA and CDR2 SQIVND (reference sequence). The CDR3 DNA follows: TGTGCCAGTAGTATCGACAGGGGAAGATATGGCTACACCTTC. Translating gives CASSIDRGRYGYTF.

The chain has TRBV29-1 and TRBJ1-2, with TRBD1 matching over 7 bases. Trimming cost V 4 bases and J 8 bases; bases outside gene matches: 7. The CDR3 spans 12 residues. Germline CDR1 reads SQVTM; CDR2 reads ANQGSEA. CDR3 loop: CSVAEGARGYTF. CDR3 DNA: TGCAGCGTTGCGGAGGGGGCTCGCGGCTACACCTTC.

This chain connects TRBV28 to TRBJ1-6; D uncertain. Germline CDR1 and CDR2: MDHEN and SYDVKM. Trimming took 7 bases from V and 5 from J, leaving 9 bases between them. This CDR3 has 13 residues. CDR3 nucleotide sequence: TGTGCCAGCACCTCCCCTAATAATTCACCCCTCCACTTT. Its translation: CASTSPNNSPLHF.

V usage is TRBV5-1 and J usage is TRBJ1-1, with 7 bases that match TRBD1. V lost 2 bases, J lost 5 bases, and 3 bases stayed unmatched. This CDR3 contains 13 residues. Germline loops: CDR1 SGHRS, CDR2 YFSETQ. The CDR3 protein is CASSFTGDTEAFF. The CDR3 bases are TGCGCCAGCAGCTTTACAGGGGATACTGAAGCTTTCTTT.

This chain connects TRBV7-2 to TRBJ2-7; D might be TRBD1 (8 bases). Germline-derived CDR1 and CDR2 are SGHTA and FQGNSA. The CDR3 length is 15 residues. V dropped 5 bases and J dropped 4 bases, with 18 bases sitting between them. The chain's CDR3 is CASSTGGGPMYEQYF. In nucleotides, the CDR3 is TGTGCCAGCAGCACAGGGGGGGGGCCAATGTACGAGCAGTACTTC.

The V call is TRBV5-1, the J call TRBJ2-2; possibly TRBD2 for D (5 bases). This CDR3 spans 15 amino acids. The ends were cut back, 1 base at V and 3 bases at J, with 10 bases in the middle. The germline CDR1 and CDR2 sequences are SGHRS and YFSETQ. CDR3 sequence reads: CASSLRAGDTGELFF. The CDR3 DNA follows: TGCGCCAGCAGCTTGCGTGCCGGGGACACCGGGGAGCTGTTTTTT.

CDR3 nucleotide sequence: TGTGCCATCCGGACAGCTTATAACTATGGCTACACCTTC. It encodes CAIRTAYNYGYTF. J is TRBJ1-2 and V is TRBV10-3, with D perhaps TRBD1 (6 bases). V gave up 8 bases and J gave up 1 base, with 11 bases separating them. The CDR3 length is 13 residues. The germline V gene encodes CDR1 ENHRY and CDR2 SYGVKD.

The V and J genes are TRBV4-3 and TRBJ1-4; unclear D gene. CDR1 is LGHNA and CDR2 is YSLEER in the germline V gene. Trimming shortened V by 3 bases and J by 1 base, and 12 bases separated the two germline ends. The CDR3 is 16 amino acids. In DNA form, the CDR3 reads TGCGCCAGCAGCCAGCGGTCGGGCGGAACTAATGAAAAACTGTTTTTT. It specifies CASSQRSGGTNEKLFF.

The V call is TRBV5-5, the J call TRBJ1-1; D gene ambiguous. V gave up 4 bases and J gave up 5 bases, with 9 bases separating them. Germline CDR1 reads SGHKS; CDR2 reads YYEKEE (reference sequence). This CDR3 is built from 12 residues. CDR3 coding DNA: TGTGCCAGCAGCCCTGCGGAGACTGAAGCTTTCTTT. Translated: CASSPAETEAFF.